Listed here is a single T cell receptor beta chain. This clone was recorded a few times. The specificity of this receptor is unknown. No base-level quality is on record; no much larger clone is a single base apart. The library was prepared using the immunoSEQ multiplex PCR assay. For the multiplex PCR, a mixture combining 60 forward primers for TCR Vbeta segments and 13 reverse primers for TCR Jbeta segments was used. Amplification of the CDR3 region of rearranged TCR beta genes was performed with a multiplex PCR assay on genomic DNA. Amplified TCR beta libraries were sequenced as 87-base-pair reads on the Illumina HiSeq System. The authors' analysis ran thus. Across the roughly 700 repertoires, a later analysis counted 60 million to 90 million unique TCR beta chains, around 11 million of which were shared by at least two donors. Raw reads were error-corrected and collapsed into unique sequences with a nearest-neighbor algorithm that merged closely related sequences to remove PCR and sequencing errors. Alignment of CDR3 sequences to IMGT reference sequences was used to assign V, D and J gene segments. For a sequence to be retained, a match of at least six nucleotides to both a V gene segment and a J gene segment was required. A rearrangement counted as productive if the CDR3 had no stop codons and remained in frame with V and J, and every other rearrangement counted as non-productive. CDR3 was defined by IMGT convention, running from the second conserved V-encoded cysteine to the conserved J-encoded phenylalanine. In an earlier analysis of approximately 500 of the donors, sequences lacking an unambiguous match to a single V gene segment were excluded. An earlier analysis of 587 of the donors called V segments functional above 56.7% productive rearrangements and segregating when the between-donor standard deviation exceeded 5%. A statistical classification framework was built to diagnose cytomegalovirus status from the catalog of TCR beta chain sequences. A later analysis assigned V and J genes by comparing TCR nucleotide sequences with IMGT/GENE-DB human TR gene sequences. The TCRdist pipeline was used in a later analysis to assign CDR3 sequences and most-parsimonious VDJ recombination scenarios. A later analysis defined each TCR beta chain by its CDR3 amino acid sequence plus V-gene family, and excluded reads lacking a unique V-gene family. A later analysis removed roughly 590 highly shared, low-generation-probability nucleotide sequences to deal with suspected cross-contamination and a sequencing artifact. In a later analysis, a clonal expansion index was calculated for each public chain from normalized within-repertoire ranks of inferred template counts. A later analysis computed generation probabilities with a VDJ recombination model fitted to out-of-frame rearrangements, and checked the results against IGoR. In a later analysis, TCR-TCR, TCR-HLA and TCR-CMV co-occurrence was scored with hypergeometric tests, and a repertoire-size bias correction was applied to TCR pairs. To estimate false discovery rates, a later analysis permuted the HLA or CMV assignments 20 times. In a later analysis, co-occurring TCRs were grouped using DBSCAN, and TCRdist sequence similarity was added for clustering within HLA-allele-positive subsets. For co-occurrence clustering, repertoires with fewer than 30,000 or more than 120,000 public chains were excluded, along with roughly 5 repertoires with anomalous nucleotide sharing. Entries here come from immuneACCESS through TCRdb and include only in-frame sequences with V and J called. Some clones fail to appear in such tables; in the studies checked, an unresolved V gene covers under half of the shortfall, and the cause of the remainder is unknown. V, J and clone size reflect that table, while D and trimming were determined from the DNA. Across this sample there are 60,000 to 80,000 clones, with 70% to 75% seen only once. The ten largest make up under 7% of the sample.

Between the V and J ends, shortened by 1 base and 0 bases respectively, the junction contains 9 bases. Measured from the cysteine to the phenylalanine, the CDR3 is 16 residues long. CDR3 DNA is the only sequence kept; it has 48 bases, read in frame from the first base. From a lookup of the germline V gene, CDR1 and CDR2 are MDHEN and SYDVKM. The cohort consisted of 666 healthy bone marrow donors. Cohort members were all nominally healthy when sampled, although unrecorded immune exposures were likely present. The donor tested CMV seronegative, placing the donor among the 352 seronegative members of the cohort. Every donor gave a peripheral blood sample, and the peripheral blood mononuclear cells from that sample were used for TCR beta sequencing. Genomic DNA was extracted from the blood cell samples with the Qiagen DNeasy Blood Extraction Kit. This record comes from a study of cytomegalovirus exposure and HLA in healthy donors (dated by TCRdb to about 2017). About the investigation overall: In an earlier analysis of several hundred of the donors, approximately 300 Gb of sequence data and approximately 100 million unique TCR beta sequences from roughly 190 million T cells were reported. An early release covering roughly 600 HLA-typed donors comprised 300 to 350 gigabases of sequencing data and tens of millions of unique TCR sequences. Of the roughly 410 genotyped donors, less than 90% were placed in the genetic ancestry cluster associated with self-reported Caucasian donors. The study aimed to test whether signatures of past pathogen exposure could be identified by cataloging public T cell receptors. Using immunosequencing, the study profiled T cell repertoires from 500 to 800 subjects and related those repertoires to cytomegalovirus serostatus. Besides the first cohort of approximately 710 subjects, a separate validation cohort made up of over a hundred different subjects was used. To predict cytomegalovirus infection status, the study brought together high-throughput TCR immunosequencing, statistical association of individual TCRs with disease status, and machine learning. A later analysis re-analyzed previously published TCR beta repertoires from 660 or so donors and added high-resolution HLA genotyping to study TCR occurrence patterns. Rather than drawing on any new phenotypic data, the later analysis identified candidate immune exposures from TCR beta sequences and the way those sequences occurred across donors. In an earlier analysis of a few hundred of the donors, high-throughput TCR beta sequencing was used to judge whether each TCR beta V gene segment behaved as functional or pseudogenic. Donor age, sex, ethnicity and CMV serostatus were compiled together with the repertoire data. Genome-wide SNP genotypes for about 60% of the 666 donors were used in a later genetic analysis, which treated that subset as a discovery cohort. All discovery cohort repertoires had been generated on a single sequencing platform. Class I and class II HLA loci were covered by the typing at four-digit resolution. The number of typed donors differed by locus: about 620-630 for A, B, C, DRB1 and DQB1; approximately 540 for DQA1; 606 for DPA1; and some 470 for DPB1. About 5 DR-DQ haplotypes were handled as single units for association and clustering, since linkage in the cohort was strong. Among almost 400 genotyped donors of the cohort, an average of 235,054 unique TCR beta nucleotide sequences were sequenced per donor, around 18% of them non-productive. Study-wide conclusions, independent of this receptor: Some IMGT-functional V segments, including TRBV6-2 and TRBV6-3, could not be distinguished by the 87-base-pair reads and were therefore excluded. Assigning TCR associations to individual alleles was difficult when HLA alleles, especially DR and DQ, strongly co-occurred. Specific HLA alleles were associated with roughly 16,000 TCR beta sequences at a false discovery rate of 0.05 in a later analysis. An association between a missense DCLRE1C variant and V-gene and J-gene trimming of TCR beta chains was found in a later genetic analysis and replicated in an independent cohort. CMV serostatus was the only immune exposure information available for the cohort. A further reported finding was that TCR beta sequences accurately predicted the HLA-A and HLA-B alleles for most subjects in the first cohort. The study listed 150 to 200 TCR beta chains as associated with cytomegalovirus. According to a later analysis, TCR association rates differed among HLA loci, with DRB1 alleles showing the most associated TCRs and HLA-C alleles showing the fewest. In a later analysis, HLA-associated TCR beta chains showed more clonal expansion and lower generation probabilities than non-associated chains that were equally common. Most TCR sequences were seen in very few donors, while some public TCRs were found in many individuals. The authors suggested that the approach could potentially be generalized to other disease states and immunological phenotypes. The classifier was reported to diagnose cytomegalovirus status with high specificity and sensitivity in both the original and validation cohorts. Three of the identified cytomegalovirus-associated TCR beta chains were confirmed in vitro to be specific for cytomegalovirus antigens. Sequencing depth was assumed to be roughly uniform across donors in the presence/absence analyses, though that assumption may not hold. A cluster of highly shared sequence variants was judged likely to represent a technical artifact of the sequencing pipeline. Because counts were too low, roughly 16 rarely observed V segments, including chromosome 9 orphons, were excluded from the earlier analysis of 500 to 700 of the donors. Most CMV-associated TCR beta chains appeared to be HLA-restricted in a later analysis, and the HLA associations seemed to be driven largely by CMV exposure. According to a later genetic analysis, donors in an Asian-associated ancestry cluster had fewer N-insertions in productive TCRs than the approximately 610-donor mean. The cohort was sequenced for TCR beta chains only, and without alpha or paired-chain data the features that could be detected were limited. Because some donors lacked HLA typing at each locus, the association tests relied only on the typed subset. In an earlier analysis of 587 of the donors, most TCR beta V segments were observed in productive rearrangements about 87% or about 30% of the time, broadly matching IMGT annotations. Linkage disequilibrium might explain the correlated functional status among segregating V segments, but an unknown experimental factor could not be ruled out. A later analysis reported that several top co-occurrence clusters appeared linked to parvovirus B19, influenza, CMV and Epstein-Barr virus.

Material: PBMCs. The sequence was collected from a woman under 40 in good health and CMV-seronegative. The chain is encoded by TRBV28 joined to TRBJ2-2, with a weak D call of TRBD1 (5 bases match). CDR3 protein: CASSLSGPPNTGELFF. Read as DNA, the sequence is TGTGCCAGCAGTTTATCAGGGCCCCCGAACACCGGGGAGCTGTTTTTT. Full variable domain (CDR3 extended with the reference TRBV28 and TRBJ2-2 proteins): DVKVTQSSRYLVKRTGEKVFLECVQDMDHENMFWYRQDPGLGLRLIYFSYDVKMKEKGDIPEGYSVSREKKERFSLILESASTNQTSMYLCASSLSGPPNTGELFFGEGSRLTVL.